The source of this TCR beta chain is a study of blood T cell repertoires in COVID-19. Profiling relied on immunoSEQ multiplex PCR, and the TCRdb table lists in-frame clones only, not all of them. The sample consists of around 260,000 clones, 75% to 95% of them appearing once. Either two negative PCRs, clearance, or symptom resolution qualified Cohort 3 donors as recovered. Material for sequencing was PBMCs or T cells enriched from blood (not recorded which). This clonotype originated in a woman between 25 and 40 years old who had recovered from COVID-19.

CDR3 in amino acids: CASSKDRRTGAQDYGYTF. The CDR3 coding sequence is TGTGCCAGCAGCAAAGACCGACGGACAGGGGCGCAGGACTATGGCTACACCTTC. This chain uses TRBV21-1 with TRBJ1-2; TRBD1 was called by the table and not checked on the DNA. TRBV21-1 is marked as a pseudogene. This CDR3 has 18 residues.